This T cell receptor beta chain originates from a study of early T cells in non-severe SARS-CoV-2 infection. This clonotype was seen a handful of times. TCRdb redid the calling of the 5' RACE reads with MiXCR, one entry per CDR3 protein. The sample includes 65,000 to 75,000 distinct CDR3 sequences, approximately 4.6% seen only once; the top ten take more than 3%. With 6 bases clipped from V and 5 bases from J, the junction kept 6 bases outside the gene matches. The CDR3 is made up of 13 amino acids. Germline V lookup: CDR1 MDHEN, CDR2 SYDVKM. The receptor was derived from an adult who was a healthcare worker with PCR-confirmed SARS-CoV-2 infection or an uninfected control (not recorded which). The donor label of this sample is uncertain. The rearrangement joins TRBV28 to TRBJ2-5, with 7 positions matching TRBD1. The sequenced sample was whole blood, obtained at baseline. The CDR3 sequence: CASSQQGTETQYF. DNA for the CDR3: TGTGCCAGCAGCCAACAGGGGACGGAGACCCAGTACTTC.